One sample yielded the 24 T cell receptor beta chains listed below, sequenced in a study of shared clonotypes between healthy human individuals. Assay used: immunoSEQ multiplex PCR; TCRdb lists only in-frame clones, some missing. Seen here are some 1,400,000 clones, roughly 96% observed once, and the top ten hold over 1%. Sequenced material: naive CD4+ T cells sorted from blood. Indicated subset: CD45RA+ positively selected. The receptors shown here come from a man aged 25-40 years in good health.

The chain couples TRBV5-3 to TRBJ2-3; 15 bases line up with TRBD2. TRBV5-3 is sorted into the ORF group, with uncertain function. The junction had 6 bases not matched to a gene; V was cut back by 5 bases and J by 5 bases. This CDR3 comprises 16 residues. CDR3 bases: TGTGCCAGAAGACGAGGACTAGCGGGAGGGATAGATACGCAGTATTTT. Translating gives CARRRGLAGGIDTQYF.

CDR3 protein: CASSLEGFGAQGEKLFF. CDR3 DNA sequence: TGCGCCAGCAGCTTGGAAGGGTTTGGGGCACAAGGCGAAAAACTGTTTTTT. This chain connects TRBV5-1 to TRBJ1-4, with TRBD1 as a possible D gene (5 bases). This CDR3 is 17 amino acids long. The germline CDR1 and CDR2 sequences are SGHRS and YFSETQ. V was clipped by 0 bases and J by 8 bases, with 20 bases between them. The full variable domain, in which reference TRBV5-1 and TRBJ1-4 provide the parts outside the CDR3, is KAGVTQTPRYLIKTRGQQVTLSCSPISGHRSVSWYQQTPGQGLQFLFEYFSETQRNKGNFPGRFSGRQFSNSRSEMNVSTLELGDSALYLCASSLEGFGAQGEKLFFGSGTQLSVL.

Concerning this clone: The same CDR3 can be traced to other DNA sequences in this sample. The V call is TRBV28, the J call TRBJ2-7; 14 bases line up with TRBD2. In germline, CDR1 is MDHEN, CDR2 SYDVKM. This CDR3 comprises 15 residues. Losses at the gene ends were 4 bases for V and 4 bases for J; bases not matched to a gene: 3. The CDR3 protein is CASSSGTSGRYEQYF. For the CDR3, the DNA is TGTGCCAGCAGTTCCGGGACTAGCGGGAGATACGAGCAGTACTTC.

The V and J genes are TRBV27 and TRBJ2-2; maybe TRBD2 (6 bases). The CDR3 spans 13 residues. Germline V CDR1 and CDR2: MNHEY, SMNVEV (reference sequence). Trimming removed 2 bases from V and 7 bases from J, with 8 bases in between. CDR3: CASSLAGFGELFF. The CDR3 nucleotides are TGTGCCAGCAGTTTAGCGGGGTTCGGGGAGCTGTTTTTT.

This clone was counted a single time. The rearrangement uses TRBV7-7 and TRBJ2-5; D is undetermined. The CDR3 loop spans 15 amino acids. The V end lost 1 base, the J end lost 4 bases, and 13 bases lay between the germline ends. Germline CDR1 is SSHAT and CDR2 is FNYEAQ (reference sequence). The CDR3 nucleotides read TGTGCCAGCAGCTTAGGTGCGAGGAATTCAGAGACCCAGTACTTC. Encoded protein: CASSLGARNSETQYF.

This clone occurred once. V is TRBV5-8 and J is TRBJ1-1, with D hard to call. This CDR3 is 15 amino acids long. Trimming pared 7 bases from V and 4 bases from J, leaving 20 bases between. Germline-derived CDR1 and CDR2 are SGHTS and YDEGEE. The CDR3 here is CASSTGLGVSTEAFF. The CDR3 nucleotides read TGTGCCAGCTCTACCGGGCTTGGGGTGAGCACTGAAGCTTTCTTT.

The V call is TRBV2, the J call TRBJ2-5; D call uncertain. V was trimmed by 4 bases and J by 4 bases, leaving 13 bases between them. Germline V lookup: CDR1 SNHLY, CDR2 FYNNEI. CDR3 size: 14 residues. CDR3 DNA sequence: TGTGCCAGCAGTGCCCTTCTATCGGGAGAGACCCAGTACTTC. This translates into CASSALLSGETQYF.

The rearrangement uses TRBV28 and TRBJ1-5, with a tentative D call TRBD1 (5 bases). V dropped 10 bases and J dropped 0 bases, with 25 bases sitting between them. The germline V gene encodes CDR1 MDHEN and CDR2 SYDVKM. The CDR3 has 18 residues. CDR3 residues: CATMEVGVGLYSNQPQHF. The CDR3 DNA follows: TGTGCCACCATGGAGGTGGGGGTTGGCCTTTATAGCAATCAGCCCCAGCATTTT.

About this clone itself: The same CDR3 arises from other DNA sequences in this sample as well. The V call is TRBV2, the J call TRBJ2-2; D possibly corresponds to TRBD1 (6 bases). Trimming stripped 4 bases from V and 6 bases from J, with 6 bases between. This CDR3 comprises 12 residues. Looked up from germline, CDR1 is SNHLY and CDR2 is FYNNEI. The DNA for the CDR3 is TGTGCCAGCAGTGCAGGGGCCGGGGAGCTGTTTTTT. It specifies CASSAGAGELFF.

This chain joins TRBV18 and TRBJ2-1; 9 nucleotides line up with TRBD2. The germline CDR1 and CDR2 sequences are KGHSH and LQKENI. The CDR3 runs 18 residues. Trimming cost V 3 bases and J 7 bases; bases outside gene matches: 16. The CDR3 sequence is CASSPYEAGGRYPNEQFF. DNA of the CDR3: TGTGCCAGCTCACCTTACGAGGCGGGAGGGCGTTACCCAAATGAGCAGTTCTTC.

This chain links TRBV2 with TRBJ2-1, with 7 bases lining up with TRBD1. This CDR3 has 14 residues. V gave up 8 bases and J gave up 8 bases; unmatched junction bases: 12. Germline V gives CDR1 SNHLY, CDR2 FYNNEI. The DNA for the CDR3 is TGTGCCAGCCTTAGGGCCAGGGGGAACTATGAGCAGTTCTTC. The encoded protein is CASLRARGNYEQFF.

The gene calls are TRBV9 and TRBJ1-4; D is perhaps TRBD1 (5 bases). V lost 2 bases, J lost 0 bases, and 8 bases lay in between. CDR1 and CDR2 from the germline V gene are SGDLS and YYNGEE. This CDR3 contains 15 residues. This CDR3 reads CASSVDIATNEKLFF. The CDR3 bases are TGTGCCAGCAGCGTGGACATCGCAACTAATGAAAAACTGTTTTTT.

This chain uses TRBV9 with TRBJ1-5; unclear D gene. Germline V gene data show CDR1 as SGDLS and CDR2 as YYNGEE. V was clipped by 0 bases and J by 0 bases, with 7 bases between them. The CDR3 is made up of 15 amino acids. The CDR3 protein is CASSVGHSSNQPQHF. The CDR3, as DNA: TGTGCCAGCAGCGTAGGCCACAGTAGCAATCAGCCCCAGCATTTT.

This clone was seen a few times. Here the CDR3 DNA reads TGTGCCAGCAGCCCACAGCGGGAGGCCTACAATGAGCAGTTCTTC. Translating gives CASSPQREAYNEQFF. The chain joins TRBV4-2 to TRBJ2-1; 9 nucleotides agree with TRBD2. V lost 4 bases to trimming and J lost 2 bases; unmatched junction nucleotides: 3. The CDR3 totals 15 residues. The V gene's germline CDR1 is LGHNA and CDR2 YNFKEQ.

The rearrangement links TRBV11-3 to TRBJ2-2; tentatively, D is TRBD2 (5 bases). The germline gives CDR1 SGHNT, CDR2 YENEEA. The CDR3 consists of 15 residues. V dropped 5 bases and J dropped 7 bases, with 17 bases sitting between them. CDR3 nucleotides: TGTGCCAGCAGCCGGACTGGCGCTGTGGACGGGGAGCTGTTTTTT. Its protein is CASSRTGAVDGELFF.

A word on this clone: A read error may produce the germline difference seen at one junction end. V usage is TRBV28 and J usage is TRBJ1-1; D possibly corresponds to TRBD1 (5 bases). The CDR3 has 14 residues. Germline lookup yields CDR1 MDHEN and CDR2 SYDVKM. This CDR3 reads CASRFSGGNTEAFF. The CDR3 region has the DNA TGTGCCAGCCGTTTTAGTGGGGGGAACACTGAAGCTTTCTTT.

The chain has TRBV9 and TRBJ2-7; D gene uncertain. The V end was cut by 0 bases, the J end by 2 bases, with 9 bases between. There are 14 residues in the CDR3. The germline V gene encodes CDR1 SGDLS and CDR2 YYNGEE. CDR3 sequence: CASSVGERAYEQYF. Written as DNA, the CDR3 is TGTGCCAGCAGCGTAGGGGAACGGGCCTACGAGCAGTACTTC.

This clone was observed once. V is TRBV18 and J is TRBJ1-3, with TRBD1 identical over 10 bases. The ends lost 3 bases at V and 4 bases at J; junction bases unmatched: 12. This CDR3 is 18 amino acids long. CDR1 and CDR2 (germline): KGHSH, LQKENI. The DNA for the CDR3 is TGTGCCAGCTCACCGAGCACGCCGGACAGGGGGTCCGGAAACACCATATATTTT. It translates to CASSPSTPDRGSGNTIYF.

The chain couples TRBV1 to TRBJ2-7. TRBV1 is recorded as a pseudogene. This CDR3 contains 16 residues. The CDR3 coding sequence is TGCACCAGCAGCCAAGAGGGCGTAGGACGATCCTACGAGCAGTACTTC. This codes for CTSSQEGVGRSYEQYF.

The V gene is TRBV9, the J gene TRBJ2-7; possibly TRBD2 for D (5 bases). V lost 0 bases, J lost 1 base, and 14 bases lay in between. This CDR3 region has 16 residues. Looked up from germline, CDR1 is SGDLS and CDR2 is YYNGEE. The CDR3 nucleotides are TGTGCCAGCAGCGTAGCAAACGGAGCGGCTTCCTACGAGCAGTACTTC. Translating gives CASSVANGAASYEQYF.

The chain joins TRBV9 to TRBJ2-1; 7 bases agree with TRBD2. J gave up 8 bases and V 3 bases, and 17 bases lay outside the gene matches. The CDR3 spans 17 residues. The germline V gene has CDR1 SGDLS and CDR2 YYNGEE. The CDR3 coding sequence is TGTGCCAGCAGCGGAAAAAATGGACTAGGACTGCGGTATGAGCAGTTCTTC. Translated, it gives CASSGKNGLGLRYEQFF.

CDR3 DNA sequence: TGTGCCAGCAGCTTAGGAGGGGCATCCGGGGAGCTGTTTTTT. The encoded protein is CASSLGGASGELFF. V usage is TRBV11-3 and J usage is TRBJ2-2, with D perhaps matching TRBD1 or TRBD2 (5 bases each). CDR1 is SGHNT and CDR2 is YENEEA in the germline V gene. This CDR3 has 14 residues. The V gene lost 1 base and the J gene lost 6 bases, with 9 bases spanning the gap.

V and J are TRBV18 and TRBJ2-3; 7 nucleotides line up with TRBD2. This CDR3 contains 13 residues. Trimming took 2 bases from V and 9 from J; bases not matched to a gene: 5. Germline assignment: CDR1 KGHSH and CDR2 LQKENI. CDR3 loop: CASSPAGRETQYF. The CDR3 DNA sequence: TGTGCCAGCTCACCAGCGGGGAGGGAAACGCAGTATTTT.

The sample holds one count of this clone. This chain uses TRBV7-2 with TRBJ2-1; 10 positions agree with TRBD1. The CDR3 totals 15 residues. Germline V gene data show CDR1 as SGHTA and CDR2 as FQGNSA. V dropped 3 bases and J dropped 4; count of bases not matched to a gene: 3. CDR3 sequence reads: CASSFDRGLYNEQFF. The CDR3 coding sequence is TGTGCCAGCAGCTTTGACAGGGGGCTGTACAATGAGCAGTTCTTC.